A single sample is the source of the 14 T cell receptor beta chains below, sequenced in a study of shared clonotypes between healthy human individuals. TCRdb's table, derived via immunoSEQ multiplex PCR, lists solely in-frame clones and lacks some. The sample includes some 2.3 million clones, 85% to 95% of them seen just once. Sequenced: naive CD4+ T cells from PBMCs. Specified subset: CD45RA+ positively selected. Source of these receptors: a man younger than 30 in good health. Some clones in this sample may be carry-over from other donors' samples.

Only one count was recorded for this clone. CDR3 loop: CASSPSLGSGANVLTF. Written as DNA, the CDR3 is TGTGCCAGCAGCCCCTCCCTAGGGTCTGGGGCCAACGTCCTGACTTTC. The rearrangement links TRBV11-2 to TRBJ2-6; D gene ambiguous. Germline values: CDR1 SGHAT, CDR2 FQNNGV. The V end was cut by 5 bases, the J end by 1 base, with 12 bases between. The CDR3 is 16 residues long. Looking up the rest from reference TRBV11-2 and TRBJ2-6 gives the full variable domain: EAGVAQSPRYKIIEKRQSVAFWCNPISGHATLYWYQQILGQGPKLLIQFQNNGVVDDSQLPKDRFSAERLKGVDSTLKIQPAKLEDSAVYLCASSPSLGSGANVLTFGAGSRLTVL.

Here the CDR3 DNA reads TGTGCCAGCAGCCCAGAATGGTCGGCAAATGAAAAACTGTTTTTT. Protein product: CASSPEWSANEKLFF. The rearrangement joins TRBV7-9 to TRBJ1-4; no reliable D call. Germline CDR1 and CDR2: SEHNR and FQNEAQ (reference sequence). Between the trimmed V and J ends, which lost 5 bases and 5 bases, there was a span of 15 bases. The CDR3 loop spans 15 amino acids.

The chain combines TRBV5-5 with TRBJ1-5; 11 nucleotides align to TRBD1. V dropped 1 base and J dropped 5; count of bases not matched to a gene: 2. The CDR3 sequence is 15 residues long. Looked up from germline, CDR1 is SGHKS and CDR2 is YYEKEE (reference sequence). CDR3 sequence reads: CASSLKGQGDQPQHF. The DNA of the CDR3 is TGTGCCAGCAGCTTGAAGGGACAGGGGGATCAGCCCCAGCATTTT.

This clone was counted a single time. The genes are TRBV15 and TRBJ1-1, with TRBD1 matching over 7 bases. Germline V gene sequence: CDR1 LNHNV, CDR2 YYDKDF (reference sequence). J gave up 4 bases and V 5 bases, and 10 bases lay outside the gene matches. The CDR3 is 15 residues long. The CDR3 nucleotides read TGTGCCACCAGCCCTCGACAGGGAGTCGGCACTGAAGCTTTCTTT. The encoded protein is CATSPRQGVGTEAFF.

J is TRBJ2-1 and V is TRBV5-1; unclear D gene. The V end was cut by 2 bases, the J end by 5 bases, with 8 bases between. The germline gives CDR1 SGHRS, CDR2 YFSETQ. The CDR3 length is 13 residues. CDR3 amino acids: CASSFGLHNEQFF. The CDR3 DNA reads TGCGCCAGCAGCTTCGGGCTGCACAATGAGCAGTTCTTC.

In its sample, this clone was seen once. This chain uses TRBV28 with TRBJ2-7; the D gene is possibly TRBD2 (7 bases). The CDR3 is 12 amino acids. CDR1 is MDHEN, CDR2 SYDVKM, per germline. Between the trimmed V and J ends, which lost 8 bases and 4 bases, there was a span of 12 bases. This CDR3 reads CASGGGHYEQYF. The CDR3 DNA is TGTGCCAGCGGCGGGGGCCATTACGAGCAGTACTTC.

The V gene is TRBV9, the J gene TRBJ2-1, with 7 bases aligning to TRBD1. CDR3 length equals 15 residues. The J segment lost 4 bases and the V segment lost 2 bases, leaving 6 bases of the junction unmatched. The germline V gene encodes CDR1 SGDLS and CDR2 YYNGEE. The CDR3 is CASSVTGTDYNEQFF. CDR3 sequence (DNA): TGTGCCAGCAGCGTGACCGGGACAGATTACAATGAGCAGTTCTTC.

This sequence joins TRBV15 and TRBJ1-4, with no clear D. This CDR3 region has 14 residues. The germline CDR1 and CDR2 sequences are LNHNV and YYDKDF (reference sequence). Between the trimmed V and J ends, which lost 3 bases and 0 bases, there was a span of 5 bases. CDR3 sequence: CATSRVTTNEKLFF. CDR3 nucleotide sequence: TGTGCCACCAGCAGGGTAACAACTAATGAAAAACTGTTTTTT.

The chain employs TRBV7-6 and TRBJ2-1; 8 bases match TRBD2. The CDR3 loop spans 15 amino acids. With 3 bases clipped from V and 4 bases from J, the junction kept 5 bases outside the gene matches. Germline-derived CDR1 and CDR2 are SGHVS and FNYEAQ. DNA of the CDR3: TGTGCCAGCAGCTTGGCTAGCGGGCCTTACAATGAGCAGTTCTTC. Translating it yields CASSLASGPYNEQFF.

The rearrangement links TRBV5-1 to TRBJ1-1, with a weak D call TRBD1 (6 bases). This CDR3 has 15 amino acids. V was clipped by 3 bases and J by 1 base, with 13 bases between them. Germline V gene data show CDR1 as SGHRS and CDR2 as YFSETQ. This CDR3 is CASSWVAGANTEAFF. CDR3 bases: TGCGCCAGCAGCTGGGTTGCAGGGGCGAACACTGAAGCTTTCTTT.

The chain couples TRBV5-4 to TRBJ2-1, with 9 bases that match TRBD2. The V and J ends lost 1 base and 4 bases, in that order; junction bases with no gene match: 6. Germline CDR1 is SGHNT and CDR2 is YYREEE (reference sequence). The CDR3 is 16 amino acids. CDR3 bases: TGTGCCAGCAGCTTGTCTAGCGGGGTAGCGTACAATGAGCAGTTCTTC. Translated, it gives CASSLSSGVAYNEQFF.

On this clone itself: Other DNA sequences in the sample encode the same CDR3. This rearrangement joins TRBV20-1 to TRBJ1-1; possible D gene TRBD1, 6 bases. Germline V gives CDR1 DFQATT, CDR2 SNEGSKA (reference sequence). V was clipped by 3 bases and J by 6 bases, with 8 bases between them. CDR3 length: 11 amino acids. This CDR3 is CSASGGPEAFF. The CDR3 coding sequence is TGCAGTGCTAGCGGGGGGCCTGAAGCTTTCTTT.

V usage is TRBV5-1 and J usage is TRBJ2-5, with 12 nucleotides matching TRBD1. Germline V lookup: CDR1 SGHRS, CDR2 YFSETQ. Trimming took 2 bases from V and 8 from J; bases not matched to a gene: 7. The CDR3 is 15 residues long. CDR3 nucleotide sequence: TGCGCCAGCAGCTTCCAGGGACAGGGGGCCGAAACCCAGTACTTC. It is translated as CASSFQGQGAETQYF.

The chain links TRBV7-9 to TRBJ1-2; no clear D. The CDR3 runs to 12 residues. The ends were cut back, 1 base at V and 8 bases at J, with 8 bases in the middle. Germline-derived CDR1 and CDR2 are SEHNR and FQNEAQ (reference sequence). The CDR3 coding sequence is TGTGCCAGCAGCTTAGACGTGGGGGGCTACACCTTC. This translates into CASSLDVGGYTF. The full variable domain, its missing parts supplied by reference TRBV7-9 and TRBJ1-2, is DTGVSQNPRHKITKRGQNVTFRCDPISEHNRLYWYRQTLGQGPEFLTYFQNEAQLEKSRLLSDRFSAERPKGSFSTLEIQRTEQGDSAMYLCASSLDVGGYTFGSGTRLTVV.